The rows below give T cell receptor beta chains drawn from one sample of a study of CD8 T cells in Susac syndrome. Each CDR3 protein gets one entry after TCRdb re-called the immunoSEQ multiplex PCR reads with MiXCR. The repertoire holds about 200,000 distinct CDR3 sequences, with 85% to 95% as singletons. The sample comprised CD4+ T cells from PBMCs. The source of these receptors is a human donor in good health. The CDR3 runs from the conserved cysteine through the conserved F or W. D genes are given only for firm matches. Some rows mark clone size as missing; the rest say once, few, many or name a class of expanded clone.

cdr3_aa,cdr3_nt,d_call,clone_size,j_call,v_call
CASSMSTGTEDYEQYF,TGTGCCAGCAGCATGAGCACCGGGACAGAAGACTACGAGCAGTACTTC,NA,NA,TRBJ2-7,TRBV21-1
CASSPGISNQPQHF,TGTGCCAGCTCACCCGGGATCAGCAATCAGCCCCAGCATTTT,NA,NA,TRBJ1-5,TRBV18
CASSLDGTAYGYTF,TGCGCCAGCAGCTTGGACGGGACAGCCTATGGCTACACCTTC,TRBD1,NA,TRBJ1-2,TRBV5-1
CSARDQGTGANVLTF,TGCAGTGCTAGAGATCAGGGAACAGGGGCCAACGTCCTGACTTTC,NA,NA,TRBJ2-6,TRBV20-1
CASSPSRLEQFF,TGTGCCAGCTCACCATCGCGGCTAGAGCAGTTCTTC,NA,NA,TRBJ2-1,TRBV18
CASSQKGPYEQYF,TGTGCCAGCAGCCAAAAGGGACCTTACGAGCAGTACTTC,NA,once,TRBJ2-7,TRBV3-1
CATSAPGTGGGEQFF,TGTGCCACCAGTGCACCCGGGACAGGGGGTGGTGAGCAGTTCTTC,TRBD1,NA,TRBJ2-1,TRBV24-1
CASSPLLSSGGLETQYF,TGTGCCAGCAGCCCTCTACTATCTAGCGGGGGGTTAGAGACCCAGTACTTC,TRBD2,NA,TRBJ2-5,TRBV14
CAWTPQGVYGYTF,TGTGCCTGGACCCCACAAGGGGTCTATGGCTACACCTTC,NA,NA,TRBJ1-2,TRBV30
CSARSPGNTIYF,TGCAGTGCTAGGTCCCCTGGAAACACCATATATTTT,NA,NA,TRBJ1-3,TRBV20-1
CAWSVGGSWFF,TGTGCCTGGAGTGTGGGAGGGTCATGGTTCTTC,TRBD2,once,TRBJ2-1,TRBV30
CASSQDMSGSNTDTQYF,TGTGCCAGCAGCCAAGATATGAGCGGATCAAACACAGATACGCAGTATTTT,NA,NA,TRBJ2-3,TRBV3-1
CSVPDRVYNNEQFF,TGCAGCGTTCCGGACAGGGTCTATAACAATGAGCAGTTCTTC,TRBD1,NA,TRBJ2-1,TRBV29-1
CASSHEATGEAFF,TGTGCCAGCAGCCATGAGGCGACCGGTGAAGCTTTCTTT,NA,NA,TRBJ1-1,TRBV6-5
CSALTGIAYNEQFF,TGCAGTGCCCTAACAGGGATTGCTTACAATGAGCAGTTCTTC,NA,NA,TRBJ2-1,TRBV29-1
CATSRDIGEGTDTQYF,TGTGCCACCAGCAGAGATATAGGGGAAGGCACAGATACGCAGTATTTT,NA,NA,TRBJ2-3,TRBV15
CASSYRLTGRYEQYF,TGTGCCAGCAGCTACCGGCTGACAGGGAGGTACGAGCAGTACTTC,NA,NA,TRBJ2-7,TRBV13
CASGPGLGPGTEAFF,TGTGCTAGTGGGCCGGGACTAGGACCGGGCACTGAAGCTTTCTTT,NA,NA,TRBJ1-1,TRBV12-5
CASSPGVGQGPNQPQHF,TGTGCCAGCAGCCCTGGCGTTGGACAGGGGCCCAATCAGCCCCAGCATTTT,TRBD1,NA,TRBJ1-5,TRBV27
CASSLRLAVNEQFF,TGTGCCAGCAGCTTAAGACTAGCGGTTAATGAGCAGTTCTTC,TRBD2,NA,TRBJ2-1,TRBV7-9
CASSLGPADTQYF,TGTGCCAGCAGTTTAGGCCCAGCCGATACGCAGTATTTT,NA,NA,TRBJ2-3,TRBV12-3/TRBV12-4
CASSLGAGPRETQYF,TGTGCCAGCAGCTTAGGGGCAGGACCACGGGAGACCCAGTACTTC,NA,NA,TRBJ2-5,TRBV7-2
CASSLDQDTQYF,TGTGCCAGCAGCTTGGACCAGGATACGCAGTATTTT,NA,once,TRBJ2-3,TRBV5-4
CASSQDQTLGQPQHF,TGTGCCAGCAGCCAAGATCAGACCCTCGGGCAGCCCCAGCATTTT,NA,NA,TRBJ1-5,TRBV3-1
CAWKPQGQGNYGYTF,TGTGCCTGGAAACCACAGGGCCAGGGGAACTATGGCTACACCTTC,NA,NA,TRBJ1-2,TRBV30
CSAARQSGNTIYF,TGCAGTGCTGCCCGACAGAGTGGAAACACCATATATTTT,NA,NA,TRBJ1-3,TRBV20-1
CASSPGGYTYEQYF,TGTGCCAGCAGCCCCGGAGGGTACACCTACGAGCAGTACTTC,NA,once,TRBJ2-7,TRBV11-2
CSAEGFRYNEQFF,TGCAGTGCTGAGGGGTTTAGGTACAATGAGCAGTTCTTC,NA,NA,TRBJ2-1,TRBV20-1
CASSLDSGAFNEQFF,TGTGCCAGCAGTTTAGATAGCGGGGCCTTCAATGAGCAGTTCTTC,TRBD2,NA,TRBJ2-1,TRBV12-3/TRBV12-4
CASSLGRVDRPQHF,TGTGCCAGCAGCTTAGGGCGAGTTGACCGGCCCCAGCATTTT,NA,NA,TRBJ1-5,TRBV7-9
CAISEGQGSGYTF,TGTGCCATCAGTGAGGGACAGGGAAGTGGCTACACCTTC,TRBD1,NA,TRBJ1-2,TRBV10-3
CASSQELAPQETQYF,TGTGCCAGCAGCCAAGAACTGGCGCCTCAAGAGACCCAGTACTTC,NA,NA,TRBJ2-5,TRBV3-1
CASSSSQGSGNQPQHF,TGTGCCAGCAGCTCGTCCCAGGGAAGCGGCAATCAGCCCCAGCATTTT,NA,NA,TRBJ1-5,TRBV3-1
CASSGSGGRNEQFF,TGTGCCAGCAGCGGTAGCGGGGGGAGGAATGAGCAGTTCTTC,TRBD2,once,TRBJ2-1,TRBV6-6
CASSLFRVFTEAFF,TGTGCCAGCAGCTTATTTCGGGTTTTCACTGAAGCTTTCTTT,NA,NA,TRBJ1-1,TRBV7-9
CASSQIPGPSSYNEQFF,TGTGCCAGCAGCCAAATCCCGGGACCGAGCTCCTACAATGAGCAGTTCTTC,NA,NA,TRBJ2-1,TRBV14
CASSQVVSNTPPFSPLHF,TGCGCCAGCAGCCAGGTTGTAAGCAACACCCCACCATTTTCACCCCTCCACTTT,NA,NA,TRBJ1-6,TRBV4-1
CASSPPGLAGGNEQFF,TGTGCCAGCAGCCCACCGGGACTAGCGGGCGGCAATGAGCAGTTCTTC,TRBD2,NA,TRBJ2-1,TRBV7-9
CASSRDALSYEQYF,TGTGCCAGCAGTCGCGACGCGCTGTCCTACGAGCAGTACTTC,NA,NA,TRBJ2-7,TRBV7-2
CASRPSGGAGATQYF,TGTGCCAGCAGGCCTAGCGGGGGGGCCGGTGCTACGCAGTATTTT,TRBD2,NA,TRBJ2-3,TRBV6-2/TRBV6-3
CSARGGASDTQYF,TGCAGTGCTAGAGGGGGGGCCTCAGATACGCAGTATTTT,NA,NA,TRBJ2-3,TRBV20-1
CSVKDTNTEAFF,TGCAGCGTTAAAGACACGAACACTGAAGCTTTCTTT,NA,NA,TRBJ1-1,TRBV29-1
CSAHDTTNEKLFF,TGCAGTGCTCACGATACAACTAATGAAAAACTGTTTTTT,NA,NA,TRBJ1-4,TRBV20-1
CAISVGDGSYNEQFF,TGTGCCATCAGTGTGGGGGACGGGTCGTACAATGAGCAGTTCTTC,NA,NA,TRBJ2-1,TRBV10-3
CASSLDRGRNEQFF,TGTGCCAGCAGTTTAGACAGGGGTCGGAATGAGCAGTTCTTC,TRBD1,NA,TRBJ2-1,TRBV6-5
CASSLTGAARGYTF,TGCGCCAGCAGCTTGACGGGGGCAGCTCGGGGCTACACCTTC,NA,NA,TRBJ1-2,TRBV5-1
CASSLTQGADTQYF,TGTGCCAGCAGTTTAACCCAGGGCGCAGATACGCAGTATTTT,NA,NA,TRBJ2-3,TRBV25-1